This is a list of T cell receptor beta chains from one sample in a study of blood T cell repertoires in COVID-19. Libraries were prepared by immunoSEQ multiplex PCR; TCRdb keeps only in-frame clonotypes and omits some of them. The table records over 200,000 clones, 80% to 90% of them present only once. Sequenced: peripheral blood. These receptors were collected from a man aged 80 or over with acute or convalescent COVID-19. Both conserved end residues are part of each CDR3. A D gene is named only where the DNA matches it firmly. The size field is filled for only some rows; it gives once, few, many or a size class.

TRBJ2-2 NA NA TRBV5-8 TGTGCCAGCAGCTTGCAGGGCATAGCCGGGGAGCTGTTTTTT CASSLQGIAGELFF
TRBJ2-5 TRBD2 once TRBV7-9 TGTGCCAGCAGCGAGGGACTAGCGGAGACCCAGTACTTC CASSEGLAETQYF
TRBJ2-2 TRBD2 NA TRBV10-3 TGTGCCATCAGCCCACTAGCGGCGAACACCGGGGAGCTGTTTTTT CAISPLAANTGELFF
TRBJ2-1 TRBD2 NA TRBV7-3 TGTGCCAGCAGCTTAACGGCGGGAGGGTTCAATGAGCAGTTCTTC CASSLTAGGFNEQFF
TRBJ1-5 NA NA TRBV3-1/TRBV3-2 TGTGCCAGCAGCCAAGGAGGTGGTCAGCCCCAGCATTTT CASSQGGGQPQHF
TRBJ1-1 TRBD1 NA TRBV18 TGTGCCAGCTCACCCTTATCCGGGACAGGTGCAGCCATCAACACTGAAGCTTTCTTT CASSPLSGTGAAINTEAFF
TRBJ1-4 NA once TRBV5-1 TGCGCCAGCAGTAGGACAGTTGCAACTAATGAAAAACTGTTTTTT CASSRTVATNEKLFF
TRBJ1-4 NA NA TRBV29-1 TGCAGCGTCCCCCGGGGGGGGAATAATGAAAAACTGTTTTTT CSVPRGGNNEKLFF
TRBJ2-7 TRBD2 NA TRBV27 TGTGCCAGCAGTTTATCGGGACTAGCGGGGGGGTACGAGCAGTACTTC CASSLSGLAGGYEQYF
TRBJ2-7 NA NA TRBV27 TGTGCCAGCAGTTTATTAGCGCCCTCCTACGAGCAGTACTTC CASSLLAPSYEQYF
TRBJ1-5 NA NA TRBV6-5 TGTGCCAGCTACCTGAGGCAGGGGTTAGATCAGCCCCAGCATTTT CASYLRQGLDQPQHF
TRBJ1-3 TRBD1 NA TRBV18 TGTGCCAGCTCACCAGGACAGGGCCTACTTGGAAACACCATATATTTT CASSPGQGLLGNTIYF
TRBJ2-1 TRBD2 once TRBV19 TGTGCCAGTAGGTCTGCGGGAGTTGCTCCCAATGAGCAGTTCTTC CASRSAGVAPNEQFF
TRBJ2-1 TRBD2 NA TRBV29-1 TGCAGCGCCAGGACTAGCGGGAGGATAAGGGAGCAGTTCTTC CSARTSGRIREQFF
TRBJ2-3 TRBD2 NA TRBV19 TGTGCCAGTAGTATGCAATTGGGCGGGGGGGCCTCGGATACGCAGTATTTT CASSMQLGGGASDTQYF
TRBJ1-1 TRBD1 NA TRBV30 TGTGCCTGGAGTGTACTGGGACAGGGGACCACTGAAGCTTTCTTT CAWSVLGQGTTEAFF
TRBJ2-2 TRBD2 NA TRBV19 TGTGCCAGTACCCACCTAAGGGCTAGCGGTCGGACCGGGGAGCTGTTTTTT CASTHLRASGRTGELFF
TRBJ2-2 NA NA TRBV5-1 TGCGCCAGCAGCTTGGTCCCTGTACTAGTTGGCGGGGAGCTGTTTTTT CASSLVPVLVGGELFF
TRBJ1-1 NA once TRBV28 TGTGCCAGCAGGCGGACTATGAACACTGAAGCTTTCTTT CASRRTMNTEAFF
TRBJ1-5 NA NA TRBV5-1 TGCGCCAGCAGCTTGCTAGGGGGTGATCAGCCCCAGCATTTT CASSLLGGDQPQHF
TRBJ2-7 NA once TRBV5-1 TGCGCCAGCAGCTTGGAGAGCTACGAGCAGTACTTC CASSLESYEQYF
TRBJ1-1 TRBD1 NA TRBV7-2 TGTGCCAGCAGCTTGCAGGGGGGGAACACTGAAGCTTTCTTT CASSLQGGNTEAFF
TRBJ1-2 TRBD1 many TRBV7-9 TGTGCCAGCAGCTTAACAACAGGGGTCTATGGCTACACCTTC CASSLTTGVYGYTF
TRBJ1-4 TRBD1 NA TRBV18 TGTGCCAGCTCACCAGGGACAGGGTATGAAAAACTGTTTTTT CASSPGTGYEKLFF
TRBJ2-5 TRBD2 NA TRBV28 TGTGCCAGCAGTCGGCTAGCGGTAGAGACCCAGTACTTC CASSRLAVETQYF
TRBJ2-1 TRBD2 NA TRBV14 TGTGCCAGCAGCCTAGCGGGAGTCAATGAGCAGTTCTTC CASSLAGVNEQFF
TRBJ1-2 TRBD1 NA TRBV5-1 TGCGCCAGCAGCTGGACACCCGGACAGGTAACCTATGGCTACACCTTC CASSWTPGQVTYGYTF
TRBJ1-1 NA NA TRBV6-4 TGTGCCAGCAGCGCGACCTTTCTAGTCTCAAACACTGAAGCTTTCTTT CASSATFLVSNTEAFF
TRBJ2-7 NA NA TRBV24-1 TGTGCCACCAGTGACAGTCCTGGACAGTCAACTAGCTCCTACGAGCAGTACTTC CATSDSPGQSTSSYEQYF
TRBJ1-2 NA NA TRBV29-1 TGCAGCGTCGGGACGGGACAACGCTATGGCTACACCTTC CSVGTGQRYGYTF
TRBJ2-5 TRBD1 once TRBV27 TGTGCCAGCAGTCCCCGGGACAGGGAGGGCGAGACCCAGTACTTC CASSPRDREGETQYF
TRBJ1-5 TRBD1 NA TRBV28 TGTGCCAGCAGGAGGACAGGGGGGAGCAATCAGCCCCAGCATTTT CASRRTGGSNQPQHF
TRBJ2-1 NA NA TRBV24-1 TGTGCCACCAGTAAGGCAGGACAAAACAATGAGCAGTTCTTC CATSKAGQNNEQFF
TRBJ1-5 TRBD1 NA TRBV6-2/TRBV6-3 TGTGCCAGCAGTTACTGGGCAGGGGGCTTGAGCAATCAGCCCCAGCATTTT CASSYWAGGLSNQPQHF
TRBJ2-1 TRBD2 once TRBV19 TGTGCCAGTCTAGCGGGGGGACAGATCTCCAATGAGCAGTTCTTC CASLAGGQISNEQFF
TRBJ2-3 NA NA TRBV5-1 TGCGCCAGCAATCAAGCACCATCAACAGATACGCAGTATTTT CASNQAPSTDTQYF
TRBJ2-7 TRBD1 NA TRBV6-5 TGTGCCAGCAGAGGGACAGGGGGCCTCCACGAGCAGTACTTC CASRGTGGLHEQYF
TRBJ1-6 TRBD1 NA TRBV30 TGTGCCTGGAGGGGATGGGGACAGGAGAATTCACCCCTCCACTTT CAWRGWGQENSPLHF
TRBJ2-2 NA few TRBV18 TGTGCCAGCTCAGGTTTGGGCCAGGCGATAACCGGGGAGCTGTTTTTT CASSGLGQAITGELFF
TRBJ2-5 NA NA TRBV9 TGTGCCAGCAGCGTAACGGACGGGGGACGGCAAGAGACCCAGTACTTC CASSVTDGGRQETQYF
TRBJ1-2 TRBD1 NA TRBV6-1 TGTGCCAGCAGTGGGGGACAGACCATAGCTAACTATGGCTACACCTTC CASSGGQTIANYGYTF
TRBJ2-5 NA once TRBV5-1 TGCGCCAGCAGCCTCGGGGTGTCGCTGTGGGCACCAGAGACCCAGTACTTC CASSLGVSLWAPETQYF
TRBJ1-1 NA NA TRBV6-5 TGTGCCAGCAGTTACTCGGAGGTACCCGCTTTCTTT CASSYSEVPAFF
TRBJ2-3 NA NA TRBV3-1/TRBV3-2 TGTGCCAGCAGCCCGGCCGCGGGGGCCCTTTCACAGTATTTT CASSPAAGALSQYF
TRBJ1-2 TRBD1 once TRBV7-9 TGTGCCAGCAGCGTCAACAGGGGTTCTGATGGCTACACCTTC CASSVNRGSDGYTF
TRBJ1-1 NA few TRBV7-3 TGTGCCAGCAGCGAGGGGGACACTGAAGCTTTCTTT CASSEGDTEAFF
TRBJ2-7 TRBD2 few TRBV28 TGTGCCAGCAGTCCCGCGGGGGGAAACGAGCAGTACTTC CASSPAGGNEQYF
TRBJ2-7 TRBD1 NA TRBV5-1 TGCGCCAGCAGCGTCGACAGGGCCTACGAGCAGTACTTC CASSVDRAYEQYF
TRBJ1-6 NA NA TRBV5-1 TGCGCCAGCAGCTTGACAGATAATTCACCCCTCCACTTT CASSLTDNSPLHF
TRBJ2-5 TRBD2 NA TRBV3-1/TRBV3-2 TGTGCCAGCAGCCGTTCGGGACTAGTGGAAGAGACCCAGTACTTC CASSRSGLVEETQYF
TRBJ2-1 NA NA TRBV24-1 TGTGCCACCAGACTAAACAATGAGCAGTTCTTC CATRLNNEQFF
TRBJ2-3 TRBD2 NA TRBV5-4 TGTGCCAGCAGCTTGGCAATTCGTGAGGGAGGGAGCACAGATACGCAGTATTTT CASSLAIREGGSTDTQYF
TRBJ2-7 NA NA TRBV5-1 TGCGCCAGCAGCTTCTCAGGGGAATACGAGCAGTACTTC CASSFSGEYEQYF